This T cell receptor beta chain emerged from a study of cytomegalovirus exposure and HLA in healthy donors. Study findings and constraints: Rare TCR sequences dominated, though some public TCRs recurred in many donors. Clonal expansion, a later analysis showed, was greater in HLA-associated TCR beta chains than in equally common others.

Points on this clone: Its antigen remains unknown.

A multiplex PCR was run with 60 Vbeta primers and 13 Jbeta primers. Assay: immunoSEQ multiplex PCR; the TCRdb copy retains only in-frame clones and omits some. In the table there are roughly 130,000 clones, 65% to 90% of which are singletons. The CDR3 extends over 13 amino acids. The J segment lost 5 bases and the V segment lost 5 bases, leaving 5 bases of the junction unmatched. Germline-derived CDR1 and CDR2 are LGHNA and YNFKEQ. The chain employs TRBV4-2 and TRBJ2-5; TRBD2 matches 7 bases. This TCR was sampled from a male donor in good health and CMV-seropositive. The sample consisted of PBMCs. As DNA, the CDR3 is TGTGCCAGCAGCAGGGAGGGCGGGGAGACCCAGTACTTC. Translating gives CASSREGGETQYF.